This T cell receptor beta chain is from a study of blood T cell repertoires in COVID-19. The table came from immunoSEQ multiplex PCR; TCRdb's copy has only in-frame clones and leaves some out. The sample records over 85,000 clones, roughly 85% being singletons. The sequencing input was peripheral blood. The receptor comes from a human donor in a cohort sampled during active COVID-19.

CDR3 nucleotides: TGTGCCAGCAGCCAGCGGTCAGACGGAAACACCATATATTTT. This sequence encodes CASSQRSDGNTIYF. The chain employs TRBV7-8 and TRBJ1-3, with D unresolved. The CDR3 consists of 14 residues. Trimming shortened V by 5 bases and J by 4 bases, and 12 bases separated the two germline ends. The germline V gene encodes CDR1 SGHVS and CDR2 FQNEAQ.